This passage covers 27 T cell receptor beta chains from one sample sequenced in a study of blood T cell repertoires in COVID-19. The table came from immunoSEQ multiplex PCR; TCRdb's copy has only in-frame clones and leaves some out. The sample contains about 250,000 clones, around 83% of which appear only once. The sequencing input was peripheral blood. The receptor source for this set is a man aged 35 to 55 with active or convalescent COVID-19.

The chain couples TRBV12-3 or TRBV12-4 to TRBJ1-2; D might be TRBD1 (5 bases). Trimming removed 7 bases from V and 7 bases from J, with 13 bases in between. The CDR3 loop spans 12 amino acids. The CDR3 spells CASTGGGSGYTF. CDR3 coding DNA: TGTGCCAGCACTGGCGGGGGATCTGGCTACACCTTC.

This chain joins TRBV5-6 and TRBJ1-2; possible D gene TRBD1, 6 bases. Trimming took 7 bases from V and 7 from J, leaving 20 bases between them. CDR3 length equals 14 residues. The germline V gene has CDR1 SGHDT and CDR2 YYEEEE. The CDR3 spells CASFPTGQIGGYTF. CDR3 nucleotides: TGTGCCAGCTTCCCGACAGGTCAAATTGGTGGCTACACCTTC.

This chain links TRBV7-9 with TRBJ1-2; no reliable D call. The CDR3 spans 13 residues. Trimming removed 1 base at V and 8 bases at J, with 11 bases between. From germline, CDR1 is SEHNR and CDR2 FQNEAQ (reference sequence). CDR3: CASSLGSGRGYTF. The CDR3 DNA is TGTGCCAGCAGCTTAGGCTCGGGAAGGGGCTACACCTTC. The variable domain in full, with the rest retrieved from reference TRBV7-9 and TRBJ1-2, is DTGVSQNPRHKITKRGQNVTFRCDPISEHNRLYWYRQTLGQGPEFLTYFQNEAQLEKSRLLSDRFSAERPKGSFSTLEIQRTEQGDSAMYLCASSLGSGRGYTFGSGTRLTVV.

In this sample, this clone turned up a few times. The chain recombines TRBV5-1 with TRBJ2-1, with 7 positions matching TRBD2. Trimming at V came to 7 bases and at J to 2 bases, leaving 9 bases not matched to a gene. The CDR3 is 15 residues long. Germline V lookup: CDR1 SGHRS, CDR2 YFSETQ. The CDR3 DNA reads TGCGCCAGCCTTCCGGCCGGGGGGACCTACAATGAGCAGTTCTTC. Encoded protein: CASLPAGGTYNEQFF.

The CDR3 nucleotides read TGTGCCAGCAGTTACACACCGGGACAGGGGGACACCATATATTTT. Its translation is CASSYTPGQGDTIYF. The chain uses TRBV6-5 and TRBJ1-3, with 11 nucleotides matching TRBD1. The CDR3 has 15 amino acids. J was trimmed by 8 bases and V by 2 bases; bases with no gene match: 5. Germline-derived CDR1 and CDR2 are MNHEY and SVGAGI.

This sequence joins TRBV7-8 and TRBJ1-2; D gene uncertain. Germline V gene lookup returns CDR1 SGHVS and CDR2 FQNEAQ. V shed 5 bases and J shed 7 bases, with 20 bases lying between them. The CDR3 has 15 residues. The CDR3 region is CASSETGIQTFGYTF. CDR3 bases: TGTGCCAGCAGCGAAACCGGGATCCAAACATTTGGCTACACCTTC.

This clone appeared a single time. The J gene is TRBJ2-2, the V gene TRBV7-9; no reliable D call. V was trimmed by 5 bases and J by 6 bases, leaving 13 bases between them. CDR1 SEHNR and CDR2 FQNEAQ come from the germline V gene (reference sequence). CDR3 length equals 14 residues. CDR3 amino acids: CASSPTRSAGELFF. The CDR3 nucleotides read TGTGCCAGCAGCCCCACGAGATCGGCCGGGGAGCTGTTTTTT.

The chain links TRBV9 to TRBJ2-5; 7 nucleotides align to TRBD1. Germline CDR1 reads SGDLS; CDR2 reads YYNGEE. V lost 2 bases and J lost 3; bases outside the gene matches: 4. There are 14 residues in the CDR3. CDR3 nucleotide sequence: TGTGCCAGCAGCGTTAGTCAGGGGGAAGAGACCCAGTACTTC. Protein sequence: CASSVSQGEETQYF.

In nucleotides, the CDR3 is TGTGCCACCCAGGCAGGGGCTAATTCACCCCTCCACTTT. Translation: CATQAGANSPLHF. This chain connects TRBV7-3 to TRBJ1-6, with a weak D call TRBD1 (6 bases). The CDR3 length is 13 residues. Germline CDR1 and CDR2: SGHTA and FQGTGA. Trimming removed 10 bases from V and 6 bases from J, with 13 bases in between.

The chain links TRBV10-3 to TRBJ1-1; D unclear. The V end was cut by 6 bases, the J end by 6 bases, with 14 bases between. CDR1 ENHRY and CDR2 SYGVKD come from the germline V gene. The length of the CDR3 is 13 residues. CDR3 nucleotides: TGTGCCATCAGCGCACGGGGTTCAGCTGAAGCTTTCTTT. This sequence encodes CAISARGSAEAFF.

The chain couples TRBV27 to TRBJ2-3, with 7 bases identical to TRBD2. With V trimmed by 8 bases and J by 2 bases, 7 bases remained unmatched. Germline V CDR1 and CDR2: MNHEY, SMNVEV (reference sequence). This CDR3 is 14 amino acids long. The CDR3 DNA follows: TGTGCCAGCTGGCGGGGGAAACACACAGATACGCAGTATTTT. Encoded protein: CASWRGKHTDTQYF.

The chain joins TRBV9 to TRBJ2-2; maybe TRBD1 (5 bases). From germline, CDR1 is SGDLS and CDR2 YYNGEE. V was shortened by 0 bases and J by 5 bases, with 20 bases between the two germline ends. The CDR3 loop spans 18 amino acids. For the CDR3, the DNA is TGTGCCAGCAGCGTAGGGCGTCTGACAGCATATAGAACCGGGGAGCTGTTTTTT. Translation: CASSVGRLTAYRTGELFF.

CDR3 coding DNA: TGTGCCAGCAGCTTAGTGCTTGAGGGCAATGAGCAGTTCTTC. Its translation: CASSLVLEGNEQFF. This chain links TRBV7-8 with TRBJ2-1, with D possibly TRBD2 on 5 matching bases. Trimming removed 1 base from V and 6 bases from J, with 10 bases in between. This CDR3 spans 14 amino acids. CDR1 is SGHVS and CDR2 is FQNEAQ in the germline V gene.

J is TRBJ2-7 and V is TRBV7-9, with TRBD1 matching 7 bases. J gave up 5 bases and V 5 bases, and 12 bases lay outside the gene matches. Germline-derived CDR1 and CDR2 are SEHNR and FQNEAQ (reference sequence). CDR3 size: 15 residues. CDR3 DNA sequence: TGTGCCAGCAGCCCAGGACCCGGGACAGTCAACGAGCAGTACTTC. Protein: CASSPGPGTVNEQYF.

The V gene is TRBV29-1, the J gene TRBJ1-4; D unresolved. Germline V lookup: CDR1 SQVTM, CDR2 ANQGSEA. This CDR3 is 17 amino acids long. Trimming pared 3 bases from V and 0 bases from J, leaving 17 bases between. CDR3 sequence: CSVEVIGRGATNEKLFF. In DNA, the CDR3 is TGCAGCGTTGAGGTAATAGGTCGGGGAGCAACTAATGAAAAACTGTTTTTT.

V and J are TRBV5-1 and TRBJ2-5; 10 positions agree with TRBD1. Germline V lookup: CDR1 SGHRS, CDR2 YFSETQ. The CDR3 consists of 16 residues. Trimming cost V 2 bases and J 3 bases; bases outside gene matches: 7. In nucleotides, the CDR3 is TGCGCCAGCAGCTTCCTCGGGACAGGGGCTGAAGAGACCCAGTACTTC. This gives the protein CASSFLGTGAEETQYF. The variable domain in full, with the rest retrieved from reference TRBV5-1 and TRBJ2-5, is KAGVTQTPRYLIKTRGQQVTLSCSPISGHRSVSWYQQTPGQGLQFLFEYFSETQRNKGNFPGRFSGRQFSNSRSEMNVSTLELGDSALYLCASSFLGTGAEETQYFGPGTRLLVL.

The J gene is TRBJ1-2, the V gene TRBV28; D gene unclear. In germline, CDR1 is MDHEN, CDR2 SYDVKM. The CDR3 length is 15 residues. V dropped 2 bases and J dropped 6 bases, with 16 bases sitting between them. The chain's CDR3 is CASSLSHLARNGYTF. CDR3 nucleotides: TGTGCCAGCAGTTTAAGTCACCTGGCGAGGAATGGCTACACCTTC.

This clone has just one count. The CDR3 nucleotides read TGTGCCATCAGTGACGACAGGGGGCTATCCTACAATGAGCAGTTCTTC. Its protein product is CAISDDRGLSYNEQFF. The V gene is TRBV10-3, the J gene TRBJ2-1, with 10 bases that match TRBD1. Germline-derived CDR1 and CDR2 are ENHRY and SYGVKD. After removal of 3 bases from V and 1 base from J, the junction contained 3 bases not matched to a gene. This CDR3 region has 16 residues.

This chain's CDR3 is CASSSLQGSVDYGYTF. The CDR3 nucleotides are TGTGCCAGCAGCTCTCTACAGGGTTCCGTGGACTATGGCTACACCTTC. This rearrangement joins TRBV5-6 to TRBJ1-2; maybe TRBD1 (6 bases). V shed 3 bases and J shed 3 bases, with 18 bases lying between them. Germline V gene sequence: CDR1 SGHDT, CDR2 YYEEEE. The CDR3 contains 16 residues.

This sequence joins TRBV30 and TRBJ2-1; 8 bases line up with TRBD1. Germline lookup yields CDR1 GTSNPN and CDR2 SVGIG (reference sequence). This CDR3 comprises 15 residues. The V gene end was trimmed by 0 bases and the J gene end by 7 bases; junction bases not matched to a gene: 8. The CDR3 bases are TGTGCCTGGAGTGTCGGGCAGGGGGCTCTGAATGAGCAGTTCTTC. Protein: CAWSVGQGALNEQFF.

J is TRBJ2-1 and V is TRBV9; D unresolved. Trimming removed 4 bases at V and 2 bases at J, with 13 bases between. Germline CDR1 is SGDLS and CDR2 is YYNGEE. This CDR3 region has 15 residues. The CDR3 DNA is TGTGCCAGCAGCCCCCCGGAGCAAACCTACAATGAGCAGTTCTTC. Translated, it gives CASSPPEQTYNEQFF.

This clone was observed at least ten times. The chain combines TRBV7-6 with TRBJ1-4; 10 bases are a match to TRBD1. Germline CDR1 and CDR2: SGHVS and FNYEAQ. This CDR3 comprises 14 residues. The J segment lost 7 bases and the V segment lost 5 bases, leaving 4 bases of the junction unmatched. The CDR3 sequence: CASSTGQGLEKLFF. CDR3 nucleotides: TGTGCCAGCAGCACGGGACAGGGGCTTGAAAAACTGTTTTTT.

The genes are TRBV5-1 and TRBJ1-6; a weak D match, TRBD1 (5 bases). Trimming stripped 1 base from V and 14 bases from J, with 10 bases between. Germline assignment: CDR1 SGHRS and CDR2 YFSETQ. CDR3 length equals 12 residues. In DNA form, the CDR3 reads TGCGCCAGCAGCTTGCTCCAGGGCGCCCTCCACTTT. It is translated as CASSLLQGALHF.

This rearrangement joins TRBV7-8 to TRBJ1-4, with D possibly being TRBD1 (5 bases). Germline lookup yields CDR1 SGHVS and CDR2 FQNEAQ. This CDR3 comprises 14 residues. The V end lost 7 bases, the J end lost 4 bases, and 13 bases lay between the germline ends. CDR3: CASTMGGYNEKLFF. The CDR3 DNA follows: TGTGCCAGCACCATGGGGGGATATAATGAAAAACTGTTTTTT.

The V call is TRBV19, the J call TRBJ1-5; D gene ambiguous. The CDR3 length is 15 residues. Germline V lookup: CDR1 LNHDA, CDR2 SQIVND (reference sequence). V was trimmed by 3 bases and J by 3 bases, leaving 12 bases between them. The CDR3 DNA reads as TGTGCCAGTAGTATCGCCGGAGGGTCCAATCAGCCCCAGCATTTT. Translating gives CASSIAGGSNQPQHF.

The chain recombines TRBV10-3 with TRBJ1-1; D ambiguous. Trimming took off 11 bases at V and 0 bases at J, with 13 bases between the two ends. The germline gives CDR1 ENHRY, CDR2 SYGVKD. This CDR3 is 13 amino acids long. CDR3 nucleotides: TGTGCCTCCCGGGAGAACATGAACACTGAAGCTTTCTTT. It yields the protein CASRENMNTEAFF.

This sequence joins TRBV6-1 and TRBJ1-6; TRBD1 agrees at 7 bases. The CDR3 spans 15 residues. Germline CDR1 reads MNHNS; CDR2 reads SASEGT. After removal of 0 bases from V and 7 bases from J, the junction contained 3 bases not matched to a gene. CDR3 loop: CASSEAGQSNSPLHF. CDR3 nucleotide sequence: TGTGCCAGCAGTGAAGCGGGACAGTCGAATTCACCCCTCCACTTT.